Described below is a single T cell receptor (beta chain) sequence and its context. Its specificity is unknown. Germline lookup yields CDR1 SNHLY and CDR2 FYNNEI. CDR3 size: 12 residues. Trimming cost V 7 bases and J 6 bases, with 12 bases left between them. This entry comes from a study of cytomegalovirus exposure and HLA in healthy donors. Study-level findings and limits: A few chains tied to CMV proved CMV antigen-specific in vitro. Investigators reported 164 TCR beta chains as tied to cytomegalovirus. It was likely that a cluster of highly shared sequence variants was a sequencing artifact.

Unrecorded immune exposure was likely among donors, who were nominally healthy when sampled. The PCR made use of 60 Vbeta and 13 Jbeta primers. The repertoire was sequenced with immunoSEQ multiplex PCR; TCRdb's copy has only in-frame clones and lacks some. There are around 120,000 clones in the sample; around four fifths occur only once, and approximately 1% lies in the top ten. The receptor comes from a boy younger than 18 in good health and CMV-seronegative. Sequenced sample: PBMCs. This chain links TRBV2 with TRBJ1-1; maybe TRBD1 (6 bases). DNA of the CDR3: TGTGCCAGCACCCGGGACACCCCTGAAGCTTTCTTT. Its protein product is CASTRDTPEAFF.